This T cell receptor beta chain was obtained from a study of beta chain features in type 1 diabetes. cDNA synthesis used the whole RNA isolate, giving expressed TCRB sequences. Mean read depth for naive, central memory and regulatory T cell samples was approximately 3.57 million reads. Here immunoSEQ multiplex PCR was the method, and the copy in TCRdb shows in-frame clones only, minus some. The sample shows hundreds of thousands of clones, over 10% of them seen only once. Comments on this clone: The antigen is undetermined.

Findings and caveats of the study: Still unanswered here is whether HLA type influences TCRB rearrangement. Shortening of TCRB CDR3s, moderate but significant, appeared in all four CD4+ subsets of Type 1 diabetes patients.

The V gene's germline CDR1 is SEHNR and CDR2 FQNEAQ (reference sequence). Losses at the gene ends were 1 base for V and 6 bases for J; bases not matched to a gene: 5. The CDR3 runs 15 residues. This TCR was recovered from a man in his late teens or twenties in good health. The sequencing input was naive CD4+ T cells from blood. The V and J genes are TRBV7-9 and TRBJ1-4; the match to TRBD1 covers 7 bases. The CDR3 spells CASSLEGQRYEKLFF. CDR3 nucleotides: TGTGCCAGCAGCTTAGAGGGACAGCGATATGAAAAACTGTTTTTT.